These 18 T cell receptor beta chains were sequenced from one sample in a study of blood T cell repertoires in COVID-19. This table comes from immunoSEQ multiplex PCR, and its TCRdb copy is limited to in-frame clones, with some not included. The table includes over 90,000 clones, around 88% detected once. Sequences were obtained from peripheral blood. The receptors come from a human donor in a cohort sampled during active COVID-19.

The chain is built from TRBV10-1 and TRBJ2-3, with TRBD2 identical over 11 bases. J gave up 6 bases and V 6 bases, and 8 bases lay outside the gene matches. The CDR3 contains 15 residues. The V gene's germline CDR1 is WNHNN and CDR2 SYGVQD (reference sequence). The CDR3 region has the DNA TGCGCCAGCAGCAGCACTAGCGGGAGACCCGATACGCAGTATTTT. Amino acids: CASSSTSGRPDTQYF.

The chain has TRBV3-1 (or the pseudogene TRBV3-2) and TRBJ2-3; 7 bases map to TRBD2. Germline lookup yields CDR1 LGHDT and CDR2 YNNKEL (reference sequence). The CDR3 is 17 residues long. Trimming took 4 bases from V and 0 from J; bases not matched to a gene: 10. The CDR3 here is CASSPKLAWASTDTQYF. CDR3 DNA sequence: TGTGCCAGCAGCCCCAAACTAGCGTGGGCTAGCACAGATACGCAGTATTTT.

The chain carries TRBV5-1 and TRBJ1-5, with 8 positions matching TRBD1. CDR1 and CDR2 (germline): SGHRS, YFSETQ. V shed 6 bases and J 6 bases; nucleotides not matched to a gene: 5. This CDR3 is 13 amino acids long. Written as DNA, the CDR3 is TGCGCCAGCAAACAGGGGGACGGTCAGCCCCAGCATTTT. Protein sequence: CASKQGDGQPQHF. The full variable domain, completed using reference TRBV5-1 and TRBJ1-5, is KAGVTQTPRYLIKTRGQQVTLSCSPISGHRSVSWYQQTPGQGLQFLFEYFSETQRNKGNFPGRFSGRQFSNSRSEMNVSTLELGDSALYLCASKQGDGQPQHFGDGTRLSIL.

The chain carries TRBV6-5 and TRBJ2-2; tentative D call: TRBD1 (5 bases). The CDR3 runs 16 residues. The V gene lost 0 bases and the J gene lost 3 bases, with 11 bases spanning the gap. The germline V gene encodes CDR1 MNHEY and CDR2 SVGAGI. CDR3 sequence reads: CASSYSKTVHTGELFF. The CDR3 DNA reads as TGTGCCAGCAGTTACTCGAAGACAGTTCACACCGGGGAGCTGTTTTTT.

The chain couples TRBV9 to TRBJ1-2; 8 nucleotides match TRBD1. Trimming took 0 bases from V and 4 from J; bases not matched to a gene: 14. This CDR3 contains 18 residues. CDR1 and CDR2 from the germline V gene are SGDLS and YYNGEE. As DNA, the CDR3 is TGTGCCAGCAGCGTAGCCCCGGACAGGGAGTCTGACACCTATGGCTACACCTTC. Translation gives CASSVAPDRESDTYGYTF.

The V gene is TRBV7-2, the J gene TRBJ2-1, with D perhaps matching TRBD1 (5 bases). V lost 5 bases to trimming and J lost 3 bases, with 11 bases between them. CDR3 size: 14 residues. The V gene's germline CDR1 is SGHTA and CDR2 FQGNSA. CDR3 DNA sequence: TGTGCCAGCAGCCCCGGGCAGGGCTACAATGAGCAGTTCTTC. Translating gives CASSPGQGYNEQFF.

CDR3 DNA: TGTGCCAGCAGTGAACGAAGGGGTCCAGATACGCAGTATTTT. It specifies CASSERRGPDTQYF. The rearrangement uses TRBV2 and TRBJ2-3, with D perhaps TRBD1 (5 bases). The V gene's germline CDR1 is SNHLY and CDR2 FYNNEI. This CDR3 comprises 14 residues. V lost 2 bases to trimming and J lost 4 bases, with 10 bases between them.

This chain connects TRBV23-1 to TRBJ1-2, with a tentative D call TRBD1 (6 bases). TRBV23-1 is an open reading frame, and its role is uncertain. The V end was cut by 5 bases, the J end by 3 bases, with 10 bases between. There are 13 residues in the CDR3. DNA of the CDR3: TGCGCCAGCAGTTTACAGGGTGACTATGGCTACACCTTC. As protein: CASSLQGDYGYTF.

This clone has only one observation. This chain joins TRBV7-3 and TRBJ1-1; TRBD1 aligns across 9 bases. There are 14 residues in the CDR3. Germline lookup yields CDR1 SGHTA and CDR2 FQGTGA. V was clipped by 5 bases and J by 1 base; unmatched bases: 2. Here the CDR3 DNA reads TGTGCCAGCAGCGTGGACAGGGGGAACACTGAAGCTTTCTTT. Translation: CASSVDRGNTEAFF.

The J gene is TRBJ1-1, the V gene TRBV27; TRBD1 might be the D (5 bases). The CDR3 runs 14 residues. Trimming left V 0 bases short and J 1 base short, with 6 bases between. The germline CDR1 and CDR2 sequences are MNHEY and SMNVEV (reference sequence). The DNA for the CDR3 is TGTGCCAGCAGTTTATCTCAGGGGAACACTGAAGCTTTCTTT. This gives the protein CASSLSQGNTEAFF.

Remarks on this clone: Compared with germline, one end of the junction differs, possibly owing to a read error. V gene TRBV6-1 combines with J gene TRBJ1-2, with 9 bases identical to TRBD1. Germline V CDR1 and CDR2: MNHNS, SASEGT. CDR3 length: 15 amino acids. The DNA of the CDR3 is TGTGCCAGCAGAGAAGCTCCGGGACAGGGATATGGCTACACCTTC. Residues: CASREAPGQGYGYTF.

J is TRBJ2-2 and V is TRBV3-1 (or the pseudogene TRBV3-2); 11 nucleotides match TRBD2. This CDR3 is 18 amino acids long. Germline V lookup: CDR1 LGHDT, CDR2 YNNKEL (reference sequence). Trimming cost V 0 bases and J 6 bases; bases outside gene matches: 9. In nucleotides, the CDR3 is TGTGCCAGCAGCCAAGAAATAAGGCTAGCGGGAGGAGCCGGGGAGCTGTTTTTT. This translates into CASSQEIRLAGGAGELFF.

The CDR3 nucleotides are TGTGCCAGCAGGGAGACAGGCTATGGCTACACCTTC. This sequence encodes CASRETGYGYTF. The chain is built from TRBV14 and TRBJ1-2, with a weak D call TRBD1 (6 bases). The V end was cut by 6 bases, the J end by 4 bases, with 9 bases between. Germline V gives CDR1 SGHDN, CDR2 FVKESK. The CDR3 is 12 residues long.

This clone was seen a single time. The chain recombines TRBV19 with TRBJ2-7; D ambiguous. This CDR3 is built from 14 residues. Looked up from germline, CDR1 is LNHDA and CDR2 is SQIVND (reference sequence). Trimming pared 1 base from V and 3 bases from J, leaving 10 bases between. The CDR3 nucleotides are TGTGCCAGTAGTATAGGGCATAAAAACTACGAGCAGTACTTC. Translating gives CASSIGHKNYEQYF.

This clone has only one observation. The chain links TRBV7-2 to TRBJ1-5; maybe TRBD1 (6 bases). Germline-derived CDR1 and CDR2 are SGHTA and FQGNSA. Trimming took 5 bases from V and 3 from J, leaving 17 bases between them. The CDR3 contains 16 residues. The CDR3 DNA reads TGTGCCAGCAGCCCGTCCTGGTCAGGGGTCAATCAGCCCCAGCATTTT. Translated: CASSPSWSGVNQPQHF.

The rearrangement links TRBV25-1 to TRBJ1-1, with D possibly being TRBD1 (5 bases). The V gene's germline CDR1 is MGHDK and CDR2 SYGVNS. The V end was cut by 8 bases, the J end by 1 base, with 17 bases between. The CDR3 extends over 15 amino acids. CDR3 bases: TGTGCCAGCGACCCCAGGGAAATGGGGAACACTGAAGCTTTCTTT. Translating gives CASDPREMGNTEAFF.

The J gene is TRBJ1-3, the V gene TRBV5-1; the match to TRBD1 covers 9 bases. With V trimmed by 3 bases and J by 4 bases, 8 bases remained unmatched. This CDR3 comprises 16 residues. CDR1 is SGHRS and CDR2 is YFSETQ in the germline V gene. CDR3: CASSSSGQGTGNTIYF. The CDR3 nucleotides read TGCGCCAGCAGCTCCTCGGGACAGGGCACGGGAAACACCATATATTTT.

This chain connects TRBV9 to TRBJ2-2; D is perhaps TRBD1 (5 bases). The CDR3 runs to 15 residues. Germline CDR1 is SGDLS and CDR2 is YYNGEE. V was pared by 0 bases and J by 5 bases, with 11 bases between. The CDR3 here is CASSVETVGTGELFF. CDR3 DNA: TGTGCCAGCAGCGTAGAGACAGTCGGAACCGGGGAGCTGTTTTTT.